This TCR beta chain was identified during a study of shared clonotypes between healthy human individuals. The authors distributed each subset's genomic DNA evenly over several immunoSEQ plates. The protocol was immunoSEQ multiplex PCR, while the TCRdb copy is restricted to in-frame clones and leaves out a portion. This sample carries around 1,900,000 clones, 90% to 95% of them seen once, and the ten largest clones take around 1.7%. Only CD45RO-negative cells positively selected for CCR7 counted as naive CD8 cells, so terminally differentiated effector memory CD45RA+ cells were excluded. Looked up from germline, CDR1 is SEHNR and CDR2 is FQNEAQ (reference sequence). The length of the CDR3 is 14 residues. V lost 2 bases, J lost 4 bases, and 10 bases lay in between.

The V and J genes are TRBV7-9 and TRBJ2-3; weak D call: TRBD2 (5 bases). The sequenced material came from naive CD8+ T cells from PBMCs. The source of this sequence is a man aged 18 to 30 in good health. Some clones in this sample may be carry-over from other donors' samples. CDR3 region: CASSLLGAADTQYF. CDR3 in DNA: TGTGCCAGCAGCTTATTGGGAGCAGCAGATACGCAGTATTTT. The whole variable domain, filled in from reference TRBV7-9 and TRBJ2-3, reads DTGVSQNPRHKITKRGQNVTFRCDPISEHNRLYWYRQTLGQGPEFLTYFQNEAQLEKSRLLSDRFSAERPKGSFSTLEIQRTEQGDSAMYLCASSLLGAADTQYFGPGTRLTVL.